This T cell receptor beta chain was observed in a study of T cell responses to AZD1222 COVID-19 vaccine. Method: immunoSEQ multiplex PCR; TCRdb's copy keeps in-frame clones and lacks some. Among approximately 140,000 clones listed, around 90% were seen once. This CDR3 has 16 residues. The specimen was peripheral blood, collected 28 days after the second AZD1222 dose. J is TRBJ2-2 and V is TRBV21-1; TRBD1 is the table's D call and was not checked against the DNA. TRBV21-1 is classified as a pseudogene. The receptor's source is an adult who received the AZD1222 COVID-19 vaccine. The CDR3 DNA follows: TGTGCCAGTCCGGGACAGGGGGCCTTCGACACCGGGGAGCTGTTTTTT. Protein product: CASPGQGAFDTGELFF.